One and the same sample provided the 21 T cell receptor beta chains below, sequenced in a study of blood T cell repertoires in COVID-19. Libraries were prepared by immunoSEQ multiplex PCR; TCRdb keeps only in-frame clonotypes and omits some of them. The sample contains approximately 93,000 clones, approximately 88% of which appear only once. The specimen sequenced was peripheral blood. Receptor source: a man in his fifties or sixties with acute or convalescent COVID-19.

The genes are TRBV2 and TRBJ1-6; 10 bases are shared with TRBD1. CDR1 and CDR2 (germline): SNHLY, FYNNEI. This CDR3 is built from 15 residues. J was trimmed by 6 bases and V by 7 bases; bases with no gene match: 6. CDR3 DNA sequence: TGTGCCAGCAATGACAGGGGGCATAGTAATTCACCCCTCCACTTT. Its translation is CASNDRGHSNSPLHF.

The chain carries TRBV24-1 and TRBJ2-4; 8 nucleotides agree with TRBD1. Unmatched junction bases numbered 19, after V lost 4 bases and J lost 6 bases. There are 19 residues in the CDR3. Germline values: CDR1 KGHDR, CDR2 SFDVKD. Here the CDR3 reads CATSEDPGQVGLVGNIQYF. The CDR3 coding sequence is TGTGCCACCAGTGAAGACCCGGGACAGGTCGGGTTGGTTGGAAACATTCAGTACTTC.

The CDR3 region has the DNA TGTGCCAGCACCCCCGGCTCAGGCACCTACGAGCAGTACTTC. This encodes CASTPGSGTYEQYF. J is TRBJ2-7 and V is TRBV9; D is undetermined. Germline lookup yields CDR1 SGDLS and CDR2 YYNGEE. V dropped 6 bases and J dropped 2 bases, with 15 bases sitting between them. The CDR3 length is 14 residues.

The genes are TRBV12-5 and TRBJ2-2; 7 bases fit TRBD1. CDR3 size: 17 residues. In germline, CDR1 is LGHNT, CDR2 FRNRAP. V lost 0 bases, J lost 1 base, and 5 bases stayed unmatched. The CDR3: CASGLVLGDRNTGELFF. The CDR3, as DNA: TGTGCTAGTGGTTTGGTACTAGGGGACAGGAACACCGGGGAGCTGTTTTTT.

CDR3 amino acids: CACPGQGKNGYTF. In DNA form, the CDR3 reads TGTGCCTGTCCGGGACAGGGGAAAAATGGCTACACCTTC. The V and J genes are TRBV30 and TRBJ1-2, with 10 bases lining up with TRBD1. Germline V gene data show CDR1 as GTSNPN and CDR2 as SVGIG (reference sequence). V lost 6 bases to trimming and J lost 6 bases; unmatched junction nucleotides: 7. The CDR3 has 13 residues. Variable domain in full (rest from reference TRBV30 and TRBJ1-2): SQTIHQWPATLVQPVGSPLSLECTVEGTSNPNLYWYRQAAGRGLQLLFYSVGIGQISSEVPQNLSASRPQDRQFILSSKKLLLSDSGFYLCACPGQGKNGYTFGSGTRLTVV.

This clone came up once. This chain connects TRBV5-6 to TRBJ1-5, with TRBD1 identical over 12 bases. The CDR3 is made up of 15 amino acids. Germline V CDR1 and CDR2: SGHDT, YYEEEE. With V trimmed by 4 bases and J by 4 bases, 3 bases remained unmatched. CDR3 sequence (DNA): TGTGCCAGCAGCGGGACAGGGGGCGGGAATCAGCCCCAGCATTTT. Translated: CASSGTGGGNQPQHF.

V and J are TRBV30 and TRBJ1-3; D is perhaps TRBD1 (5 bases). CDR1 GTSNPN and CDR2 SVGIG come from the germline V gene (reference sequence). The V end lost 8 bases, the J end lost 1 base, and 9 bases lay between the germline ends. This CDR3 comprises 12 residues. The CDR3 here is CASAGSGNTIYF. The CDR3 DNA reads as TGTGCCAGTGCAGGGTCTGGAAACACCATATATTTT.

The CDR3, as DNA: TGTGCCAGCAGCAAATCGACAGGGTTAGGGACTAGCGGGACGACGTTCGCGAACACCGGGGAGCTGTTTTTT. Translated: CASSKSTGLGTSGTTFANTGELFF. This chain joins TRBV21-1 and TRBJ2-2; the table gives TRBD2 as D, unverified against the DNA. TRBV21-1 is an annotated pseudogene. CDR3 size: 24 residues.

The rearrangement links TRBV18 to TRBJ2-1; the match to TRBD1 covers 10 bases. The CDR3 length is 16 residues. The trim removed 6 bases at V and 6 bases at J, leaving 11 bases unmatched. Germline V gene sequence: CDR1 KGHSH, CDR2 LQKENI. The CDR3 loop is CASSPPGQGRSNEQFF. The DNA of the CDR3 is TGTGCCAGCTCGCCGCCGGGACAGGGGCGGTCCAATGAGCAGTTCTTC.

This chain uses TRBV27 with TRBJ1-2; 9 positions match TRBD1. Trimming cost V 6 bases and J 3 bases; bases outside gene matches: 5. There are 14 residues in the CDR3. The V gene's germline CDR1 is MNHEY and CDR2 SMNVEV (reference sequence). The CDR3 coding sequence is TGTGCCAGCAGCCGGGACAGGGTGGACTATGGCTACACCTTC. It specifies CASSRDRVDYGYTF.

The chain recombines TRBV7-2 with TRBJ1-5; unclear D gene. In germline, CDR1 is SGHTA, CDR2 FQGNSA. The germline V and J ends were trimmed by 2 bases and 0 bases, with 11 bases remaining between them. This CDR3 region has 16 residues. CDR3 bases: TGTGCCAGCAGCTTAACGGCGACATATAGCAATCAGCCCCAGCATTTT. Its translation is CASSLTATYSNQPQHF.

This chain connects TRBV6-5 to TRBJ1-3, with TRBD1 matching 9 bases. V gave up 7 bases and J gave up 4 bases; unmatched junction bases: 5. The CDR3 length is 14 residues. The germline CDR1 and CDR2 sequences are MNHEY and SVGAGI. CDR3 DNA: TGTGCCAGCACCAACAGGGGGCGAGGAAACACCATATATTTT. Translation: CASTNRGRGNTIYF.

The rearrangement joins TRBV10-3 to TRBJ2-5, with 10 bases lining up with TRBD2. The CDR3 is 15 amino acids. Germline V gene data show CDR1 as ENHRY and CDR2 as SYGVKD. Trimming removed 5 bases from V and 4 bases from J; junction bases left unmatched: 7. As DNA, the CDR3 is TGTGCCATCAGTTCTCCCCAGCGGGGGGGAGAGACCCAGTACTTC. Translation: CAISSPQRGGETQYF.

The V call is TRBV24-1, the J call TRBJ2-2; 14 bases agree with TRBD2. J was trimmed by 4 bases and V by 6 bases; bases with no gene match: 6. This CDR3 has 17 amino acids. Germline assignment: CDR1 KGHDR and CDR2 SFDVKD. The CDR3 here is CATSMTSGRAGTGELFF. The DNA of the CDR3 is TGTGCCACCAGTATGACTAGCGGGAGGGCCGGCACCGGGGAGCTGTTTTTT.

This rearrangement joins TRBV5-1 to TRBJ1-3; D is perhaps TRBD1 (5 bases). Trimming left V 0 bases short and J 8 bases short, with 12 bases between. Germline lookup yields CDR1 SGHRS and CDR2 YFSETQ. CDR3 length: 14 residues. The DNA for the CDR3 is TGCGCCAGCAGCTTGGGACAGCCCCAAGACACCATATATTTT. It yields the protein CASSLGQPQDTIYF.

This chain connects TRBV5-1 to TRBJ2-3; TRBD2 matches at 8 bases. From germline, CDR1 is SGHRS and CDR2 YFSETQ. The length of the CDR3 is 15 residues. V lost 5 bases and J lost 2; bases outside the gene matches: 7. The CDR3 sequence: CASRAAGVNTDTQYF. For the CDR3, the DNA is TGCGCCAGCAGGGCAGCGGGAGTGAACACAGATACGCAGTATTTT.

This chain uses TRBV5-4 with TRBJ1-4; D is uncertain. Trimming removed 0 bases at V and 6 bases at J, with 6 bases between. The CDR3 contains 13 residues. Germline-derived CDR1 and CDR2 are SGHNT and YYREEE (reference sequence). The CDR3 coding sequence is TGTGCCAGCAGCTTGGATCGGGATGAAAAACTGTTTTTT. It translates to CASSLDRDEKLFF. Variable domain in full (rest from reference TRBV5-4 and TRBJ1-4): ETGVTQSPTHLIKTRGQQVTLRCSSQSGHNTVSWYQQALGQGPQFIFQYYREEENGRGNFPPRFSGLQFPNYSSELNVNALELDDSALYLCASSLDRDEKLFFGSGTQLSVL.

V usage is TRBV29-1 and J usage is TRBJ1-1; 7 positions match TRBD1. Germline V gene sequence: CDR1 SQVTM, CDR2 ANQGSEA. CDR3 length: 13 amino acids. The J segment lost 5 bases and the V segment lost 4 bases, leaving 7 bases of the junction unmatched. CDR3: CSVGRGRGTEAFF. The CDR3 region has the DNA TGCAGCGTTGGTAGGGGGCGCGGGACTGAAGCTTTCTTT. Variable domain in full (rest from reference TRBV29-1 and TRBJ1-1): SAVISQKPSRDICQRGTSLTIQCQVDSQVTMMFWYRQQPGQSLTLIATANQGSEATYESGFVIDKFPISRPNLTFSTLTVSNMSPEDSSIYLCSVGRGRGTEAFFGQGTRLTVV.

A single count supports this clone. V and J are TRBV11-1 and TRBJ1-2; D remains unclear. Germline loops: CDR1 SGHAT, CDR2 FQDESV (reference sequence). This CDR3 region has 13 residues. The ends were cut back, 1 base at V and 6 bases at J, with 9 bases in the middle. CDR3 sequence: CASSLVAGNGYTF. In DNA, the CDR3 is TGTGCCAGCAGCTTAGTTGCCGGGAATGGCTACACCTTC.

V usage is TRBV7-2 and J usage is TRBJ2-7; maybe TRBD1 (5 bases). CDR1 and CDR2 from the germline V gene are SGHTA and FQGNSA. The CDR3 spans 15 residues. V was clipped by 2 bases and J by 2 bases, with 13 bases between them. Here the CDR3 reads CASSLLPTDPYEQYF. The CDR3 coding sequence is TGTGCCAGCAGCTTATTACCGACAGATCCCTACGAGCAGTACTTC. Full variable domain (rest looked up from reference TRBV7-2 and TRBJ2-7): GAGVSQSPSNKVTEKGKDVELRCDPISGHTALYWYRQSLGQGLEFLIYFQGNSAPDKSGLPSDRFSAERTGGSVSTLTIQRTQQEDSAVYLCASSLLPTDPYEQYFGPGTRLTVT.

The CDR3 loop reads CASSPLSAGTGPTYEQYF. In nucleotides, the CDR3 is TGTGCCAGCTCACCATTGTCGGCCGGGACAGGGCCGACCTACGAGCAGTACTTC. The chain joins TRBV18 to TRBJ2-7, with 9 bases fitting TRBD1. The CDR3 is 18 amino acids. V lost 2 bases, J lost 2 bases, and 13 bases stayed unmatched. Germline V lookup: CDR1 KGHSH, CDR2 LQKENI.